These T cell receptor beta chains were read from a single sample in a study of ipilimumab plus nivolumab after autologous stem cell transplantation. Repertoires were generated with immunoSEQ multiplex PCR, while TCRdb's copy carries only in-frame clones and drops some. The repertoire includes 3,000 or so clones, roughly 84% of them detected once, and 12% sits in the top ten. The sample consisted of PBMCs, taken in a trial of ipilimumab plus nivolumab as post-transplant consolidation. The receptors come from a male donor with multiple myeloma. Each CDR3 is given with its conserved first and last residue. The listing skips clone size in some rows; elsewhere it reads once, few, many or a size class.

j_call | v_call | clone_size | cdr3_aa
TRBJ2-7 | TRBV7-2 | . | CASSLMIKPKFGGEQYF
TRBJ2-1 | TRBV29-1 | few | CSVEGVSGVGNEQFF
TRBJ1-2 | TRBV30 | once | CAWSVGSVGYTF
TRBJ2-7 | TRBV13 | . | CASSTGGSGGAYEQYF
TRBJ2-2 | TRBV2 | . | CASSSGLVVTGELFF
TRBJ2-2 | TRBV9 | . | CASSGGNTGELFF
TRBJ2-5 | TRBV19 | . | CASSTGTGSRETQYF
TRBJ2-5 | TRBV11-2 | . | CASSLTAGTSGVYQETQYF
TRBJ2-2 | TRBV5-4 | . | CASSPRGGFDSTNTGELFF
TRBJ1-5 | TRBV19 | . | CASSIGGGPGMPQHF
TRBJ2-1 | TRBV11-3 | . | CASSEGGLRYEQFF